A single sample gave rise to the 20 T cell receptor beta chains below, sequenced in a study of control samples from healthy donors and cancer patients. Here immunoSEQ multiplex PCR was the method, and the copy in TCRdb shows in-frame clones only, minus some. In the table there are 100,000 to 150,000 clones, about 92% of which are singletons. Material: PBMCs. All receptors derive from a man between 50 and 59 years old with head and neck cancer.

This clone was counted a single time. The chain joins TRBV18 to TRBJ2-3; D is ambiguous. Trimming took off 1 base at V and 0 bases at J, with 8 bases between the two ends. The CDR3 runs to 15 residues. Germline loops: CDR1 KGHSH, CDR2 LQKENI. The CDR3 DNA reads TGTGCCAGCTCACCACAGAGAACTAGCACAGATACGCAGTATTTT. The encoded protein is CASSPQRTSTDTQYF.

The rearrangement links TRBV3-1 (or the pseudogene TRBV3-2) to TRBJ1-6; D unresolved. This CDR3 spans 13 amino acids. V was trimmed by 0 bases and J by 6 bases, leaving 3 bases between them. Germline values: CDR1 LGHDT, CDR2 YNNKEL (reference sequence). CDR3 bases: TGTGCCAGCAGCCAAGATATTAATTCACCCCTCCACTTT. Its protein product is CASSQDINSPLHF.

The chain combines TRBV11-1 with TRBJ2-3; TRBD2 matches 11 bases. V shed 0 bases, J shed 7 bases, and the junction held 9 bases outside the gene matches. Germline loops: CDR1 SGHAT, CDR2 FQDESV (reference sequence). This CDR3 is built from 17 residues. CDR3 DNA: TGTGCCAGCAGCTTAGCCGACTCTAGCGGGGGGTGGTATACGCAGTATTTT. Translated: CASSLADSSGGWYTQYF.

J is TRBJ1-1 and V is TRBV7-2; D is uncertain. The CDR3 sequence is 12 residues long. Germline V lookup: CDR1 SGHTA, CDR2 FQGNSA. Trimming removed 0 bases at V and 11 bases at J, with 10 bases between. CDR3 sequence: CASSLALQGAFF. CDR3 sequence (DNA): TGTGCCAGCAGCTTAGCCCTCCAAGGGGCTTTCTTT.

The chain employs TRBV10-3 and TRBJ2-7, with D possibly TRBD1 on 6 matching bases. V shed 5 bases and J shed 6 bases, with 14 bases lying between them. Germline V gene sequence: CDR1 ENHRY, CDR2 SYGVKD. The CDR3 is 13 amino acids. The CDR3 loop is CAISWTVPGEQYF. The CDR3 nucleotides are TGTGCCATCAGTTGGACAGTGCCAGGCGAGCAGTACTTC.

The CDR3 region is CASSSGGVAFSYNEQFF. For the CDR3, the DNA is TGTGCCAGCAGCTCTGGGGGCGTTGCTTTCTCCTACAATGAGCAGTTCTTC. This chain links TRBV5-6 with TRBJ2-1; possibly TRBD1 for D (6 bases). V shed 3 bases and J shed 0 bases, with 16 bases lying between them. Germline V CDR1 and CDR2: SGHDT, YYEEEE. The CDR3 length is 17 residues.

The chain combines TRBV6-5 with TRBJ2-5; D tentatively reads TRBD1 or TRBD2 (5 bases each). Deletions cut 7 bases from V and 1 base from J, with 13 bases between. The CDR3 sequence is 14 residues long. Germline lookup yields CDR1 MNHEY and CDR2 SVGAGI. This CDR3 is CASIEGWAQETQYF. The DNA of the CDR3 is TGTGCCAGCATAGAGGGGTGGGCCCAAGAGACCCAGTACTTC.

CDR3 nucleotides: TGTGCCAGCAGCTTAGTTGCTGGGATGGGCAATCAGCCCCAGCATTTT. It codes for CASSLVAGMGNQPQHF. The V and J genes are TRBV7-6 and TRBJ1-5; D is ambiguous. V was pared by 1 base and J by 2 bases, with 12 bases between. This CDR3 contains 16 residues. Germline V gene data show CDR1 as SGHVS and CDR2 as FNYEAQ.

This clone has a single count. The chain joins TRBV10-3 to TRBJ2-2; 12 bases line up with TRBD2. Germline trimming cut 5 bases from V and 6 bases from J; bases unmatched to any gene: 7. Germline CDR1 ENHRY, CDR2 SYGVKD. The CDR3 is made up of 16 amino acids. This CDR3 is CAISSLAGGFAGELFF. CDR3 DNA sequence: TGTGCCATCAGTTCACTAGCGGGGGGTTTTGCCGGGGAGCTGTTTTTT.

The gene calls are TRBV12-5 and TRBJ1-1; no firm D call. CDR1 LGHNT and CDR2 FRNRAP come from the germline V gene. Trimming took off 7 bases at V and 1 base at J, with 19 bases between the two ends. The CDR3 runs to 16 residues. CDR3 amino acids: CASAIPLGGKNTEAFF. In DNA, the CDR3 is TGTGCTAGTGCCATCCCCCTTGGCGGCAAGAACACTGAAGCTTTCTTT.

The chain uses TRBV30 and TRBJ1-4; TRBD1 is a possible D gene (6 bases). Germline CDR1 and CDR2: GTSNPN and SVGIG (reference sequence). The CDR3 is made up of 14 amino acids. V dropped 0 bases and J dropped 8 bases, with 13 bases sitting between them. Written as DNA, the CDR3 is TGTGCCTGGAGTGTACGGGGGCCAGGAGAAAAACTGTTTTTT. This codes for CAWSVRGPGEKLFF.

V gene TRBV7-2 combines with J gene TRBJ1-2, with D perhaps TRBD1 (6 bases). Germline assignment: CDR1 SGHTA and CDR2 FQGNSA. The CDR3 has 15 amino acids. V was pared by 5 bases and J by 7 bases, with 20 bases between. The CDR3 loop reads CASSPQNGGRIGYTF. In DNA, the CDR3 is TGTGCCAGCAGCCCGCAAAATGGGGGGCGCATTGGCTACACCTTC.

V usage is TRBV11-2 and J usage is TRBJ1-1; D may be TRBD1 (5 bases). This CDR3 contains 13 residues. V gave up 5 bases and J gave up 5 bases, with 12 bases separating them. CDR1 SGHAT and CDR2 FQNNGV come from the germline V gene. The CDR3 coding sequence is TGTGCCAGCAGCCGGGGGGTTGGAACTGAAGCTTTCTTT. Its protein product is CASSRGVGTEAFF.

The V and J genes are TRBV7-2 and TRBJ2-1; D gene uncertain. Between the trimmed V and J ends, which lost 3 bases and 8 bases, there was a span of 14 bases. The V gene's germline CDR1 is SGHTA and CDR2 FQGNSA. CDR3 length: 14 residues. CDR3 coding DNA: TGTGCCAGCAGCTTGGCGTTTTTGAGCGATGAGCAGTTCTTC. As protein: CASSLAFLSDEQFF. Based on the CDR3 plus reference TRBV7-2 and TRBJ2-1, the full variable domain is GAGVSQSPSNKVTEKGKDVELRCDPISGHTALYWYRQSLGQGLEFLIYFQGNSAPDKSGLPSDRFSAERTGGSVSTLTIQRTQQEDSAVYLCASSLAFLSDEQFFGPGTRLTVL.

This clone was recorded only once. The gene calls are TRBV19 and TRBJ2-7; D not certain. V was shortened by 5 bases and J by 2 bases, with 16 bases between the two germline ends. CDR3 size: 15 residues. The germline V gene has CDR1 LNHDA and CDR2 SQIVND (reference sequence). CDR3 coding DNA: TGTGCCAGTAGTCTGGCCGGGCCCCGGCCCTACGAGCAGTACTTC. As protein: CASSLAGPRPYEQYF.

The rearrangement joins TRBV10-3 to TRBJ2-5, with TRBD2 matching 13 bases. This CDR3 has 17 residues. Germline V gene data show CDR1 as ENHRY and CDR2 as SYGVKD. The V segment lost 6 bases and the J segment 4 bases; nucleotides outside the gene matches: 11. The CDR3 region has the DNA TGTGCCATCAGATCGACTAGCGGGGGGTCCGGGGGAGAGACCCAGTACTTC. This gives the protein CAIRSTSGGSGGETQYF.

This clone was detected only once. The chain employs TRBV5-5 and TRBJ2-3; D unresolved. CDR1 and CDR2 from the germline V gene are SGHKS and YYEKEE (reference sequence). V was shortened by 1 base and J by 5 bases, with 8 bases between the two germline ends. The length of the CDR3 is 13 residues. CDR3 sequence (DNA): TGTGCCAGCAGCTTGTTGGGCGAAGATACGCAGTATTTT. Translating gives CASSLLGEDTQYF.

The chain links TRBV4-3 to TRBJ1-5; D is undetermined. Germline V lookup: CDR1 LGHNA, CDR2 YSLEER. Trimming left V 0 bases short and J 9 bases short, with 21 bases between. The CDR3 consists of 17 residues. CDR3 nucleotide sequence: TGCGCCAGCAGCCAAGATTACCGAAAAGGCTATCTGTGGCCCCAGCATTTT. Its protein product is CASSQDYRKGYLWPQHF.

The CDR3 spells CASRWAGGRSKREQFF. In DNA form, the CDR3 reads TGTGCCAGTCGATGGGCAGGGGGCCGATCGAAGCGGGAGCAGTTCTTC. The chain links TRBV19 to TRBJ2-1, with 8 nucleotides matching TRBD1. This CDR3 comprises 16 residues. Trimming at V came to 8 bases and at J to 10 bases, leaving 19 bases not matched to a gene. Germline CDR1 LNHDA, CDR2 SQIVND (reference sequence).

The rearrangement uses TRBV24-1 and TRBJ1-5; no definite D call. The CDR3 has 13 residues. V gave up 0 bases and J gave up 3 bases, with 2 bases separating them. CDR1 is KGHDR, CDR2 SFDVKD, per germline. The CDR3 DNA sequence: TGTGCCACCAGTGATTTGGACAATCAGCCCCAGCATTTT. This translates into CATSDLDNQPQHF.